This T cell receptor beta chain came from a study of blood T cells in healthy people across ages. General study findings and limits: Diversity was higher, and naive CD4+ cells more numerous, in long-lived donors than in aged donors. A roughly linear age-dependent decrease characterized TCR beta diversity per million T cells.

CDR3 length: 12 residues. The V end was cut by 5 bases, the J end by 8 bases, with 10 bases between. Looked up from germline, CDR1 is MNHEY and CDR2 is SMNVEV (reference sequence). Together with a sample-barcoded 5' primer, a J-beta primer mix was included in a second PCR lasting about 7 to 11 cycles. TCRdb recomputed calls from the 5' RACE reads with MiXCR, one row per CDR3 protein. The sample lists around 1,000,000 distinct CDR3 sequences; about 25% were seen once. As to this clonotype: Its target is not known.

The same data also contributed to another study, on T cells of mothers and their children.

This chain uses TRBV27 with TRBJ2-1; D call uncertain. This clonotype originated in a girl aged 2-10 years in good health. Sequences were obtained from blood. CDR3 nucleotide sequence: TGTGCCAGCAGTCACCTCGATGATGAGCAGTTCTTC. Translating gives CASSHLDDEQFF.